The present TCR beta chain was sequenced within a study of blood T cells in healthy people across ages. Across the whole study: Every two T cells gave about one barcoded beta molecule via template switching. Study-level points and caveats: Aged donors had fewer naive CD4+ cells and lower diversity than long-lived donors. Strongly correlated with naive T cell percentage was TCR beta diversity.

PCR was performed a second time for 7 to 11 cycles using a sample-barcoded 5' primer and a J-beta primer mix. TCRdb ran MiXCR on the 5' RACE reads and lists one entry per CDR3 protein. The table records approximately 730,000 distinct CDR3 sequences, about 53% of them present only once. The CDR3 length is 12 residues. CDR1 and CDR2 from the germline V gene are MNHEY and SVGAGI. V shed 6 bases and J shed 4 bases, with 9 bases lying between them. About this clonotype: Its matching antigen is unknown.

The TCR sequence derives from a man older than 75 in good health. The gene calls are TRBV6-5 and TRBJ1-2; maybe TRBD1 (5 bases). Specimen: blood. The CDR3 nucleotides read TGTGCCAGCAGAGACAGCCCCTATGGCTACACCTTC. Translation: CASRDSPYGYTF.